This T cell receptor (beta chain) was recovered during a study of blood T cells in healthy people across ages. With a J-beta primer mix and a sample-barcoded 5' primer, a second PCR ran 7 to 11 cycles. TCRdb re-called the 5' RACE reads through MiXCR, storing one row per CDR3 protein. The sample has about 1.8 million distinct CDR3 sequences; just under 50% are singletons. Broader study findings: Diversity figures based on one million T cells were deemed too low.

Comments on this clonotype: Its target is unknown.

The sequencing sample was made of blood. The receptor's source is a woman in her thirties or forties in good health.

CDR3: CASGPGTAQYNEQFF. CDR3 coding DNA: TGCGCCAGCGGCCCCGGGACGGCCCAATACAATGAGCAGTTCTTC. The chain links TRBV4-3 to TRBJ2-1; D tentatively reads TRBD1 or TRBD2 (5 bases each). CDR3 length equals 15 residues. CDR1 is LGHNA, CDR2 YSLEER, per germline. Trimming took 8 bases from V and 4 from J, leaving 18 bases between them.